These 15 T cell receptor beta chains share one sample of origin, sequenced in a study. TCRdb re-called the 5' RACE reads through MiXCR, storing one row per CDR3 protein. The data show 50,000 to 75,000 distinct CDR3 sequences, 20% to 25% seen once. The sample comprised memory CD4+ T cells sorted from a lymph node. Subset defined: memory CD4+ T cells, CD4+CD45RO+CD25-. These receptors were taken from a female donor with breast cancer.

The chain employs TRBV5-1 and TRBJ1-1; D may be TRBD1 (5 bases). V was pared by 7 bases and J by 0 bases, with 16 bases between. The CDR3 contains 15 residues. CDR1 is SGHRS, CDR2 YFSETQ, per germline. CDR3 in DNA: TGCGCCAGCCGGGGAGGGGTAGGGGTGAACACTGAAGCTTTCTTT. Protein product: CASRGGVGVNTEAFF.

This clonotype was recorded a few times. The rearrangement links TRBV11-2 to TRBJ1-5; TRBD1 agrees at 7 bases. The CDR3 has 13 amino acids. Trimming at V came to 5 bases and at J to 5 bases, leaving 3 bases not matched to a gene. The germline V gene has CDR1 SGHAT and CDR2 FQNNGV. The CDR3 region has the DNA TGTGCCAGCAGCCAGGGGGGGGATCAGCCCCAGCATTTT. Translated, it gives CASSQGGDQPQHF.

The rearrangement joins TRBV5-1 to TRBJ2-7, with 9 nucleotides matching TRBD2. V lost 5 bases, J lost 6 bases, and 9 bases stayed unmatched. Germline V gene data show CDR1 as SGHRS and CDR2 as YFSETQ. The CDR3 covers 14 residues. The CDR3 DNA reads TGCGCCAGCAGTGAGGCGGGAGGGCCGGTCGAGCAGTACTTC. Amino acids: CASSEAGGPVEQYF.

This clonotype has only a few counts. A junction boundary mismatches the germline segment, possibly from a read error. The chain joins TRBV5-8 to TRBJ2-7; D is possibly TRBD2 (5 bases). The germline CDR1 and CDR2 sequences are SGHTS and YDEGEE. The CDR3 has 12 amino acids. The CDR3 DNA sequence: TGTGCCAGCAGCTTGGACCAACAGAGGGCTCGCTTC. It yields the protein CASSLDQQRARF.

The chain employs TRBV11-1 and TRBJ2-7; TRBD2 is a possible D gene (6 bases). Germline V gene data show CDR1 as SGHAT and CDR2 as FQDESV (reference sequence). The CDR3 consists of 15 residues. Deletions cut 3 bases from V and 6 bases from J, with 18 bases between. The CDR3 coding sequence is TGTGCCAGCAGCTTTGCGGGGAACCTGTTGAGCGAGCAGTACTTC. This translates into CASSFAGNLLSEQYF.

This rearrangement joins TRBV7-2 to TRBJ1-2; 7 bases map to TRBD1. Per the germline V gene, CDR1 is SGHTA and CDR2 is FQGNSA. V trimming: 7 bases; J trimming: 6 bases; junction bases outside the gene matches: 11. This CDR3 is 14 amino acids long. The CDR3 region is CASTLDRAGNGYTF. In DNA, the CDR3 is TGTGCCAGCACCCTCGACAGGGCTGGAAATGGCTACACCTTC.

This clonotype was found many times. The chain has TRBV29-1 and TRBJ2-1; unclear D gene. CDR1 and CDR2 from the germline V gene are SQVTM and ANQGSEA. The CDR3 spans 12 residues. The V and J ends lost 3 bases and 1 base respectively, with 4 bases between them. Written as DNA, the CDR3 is TGCAGCGTTGACTCTTCCTACAATGAGCAGTTCTTC. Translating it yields CSVDSSYNEQFF.

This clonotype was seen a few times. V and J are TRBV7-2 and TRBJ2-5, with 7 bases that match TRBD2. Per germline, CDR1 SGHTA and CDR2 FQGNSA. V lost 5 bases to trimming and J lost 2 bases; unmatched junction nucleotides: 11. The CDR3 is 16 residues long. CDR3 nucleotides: TGTGCCAGCAGCCCGAGTCCTTGGGGAGGGCAAGAGACCCAGTACTTC. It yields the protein CASSPSPWGGQETQYF. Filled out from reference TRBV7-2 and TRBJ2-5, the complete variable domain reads GAGVSQSPSNKVTEKGKDVELRCDPISGHTALYWYRQSLGQGLEFLIYFQGNSAPDKSGLPSDRFSAERTGGSVSTLTIQRTQQEDSAVYLCASSPSPWGGQETQYFGPGTRLLVL.

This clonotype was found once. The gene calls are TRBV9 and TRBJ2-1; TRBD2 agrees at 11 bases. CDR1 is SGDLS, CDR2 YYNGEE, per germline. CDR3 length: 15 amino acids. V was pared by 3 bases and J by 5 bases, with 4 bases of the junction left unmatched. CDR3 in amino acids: CASSAYSGRDNEQFF. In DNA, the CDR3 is TGTGCCAGCAGCGCCTATAGCGGGAGGGACAATGAGCAGTTCTTC.

CDR3 protein: CASSYPPERVGYEQYF. The CDR3 DNA sequence: TGTGCCAGCAGTTACCCCCCAGAACGGGTCGGCTACGAGCAGTACTTC. V usage is TRBV28 and J usage is TRBJ2-7; no clear D. The V gene lost 4 bases and the J gene lost 3 bases, with 19 bases spanning the gap. Germline CDR1 MDHEN, CDR2 SYDVKM. This CDR3 is built from 16 residues. The full variable domain, in which reference TRBV28 and TRBJ2-7 provide the parts outside the CDR3, is DVKVTQSSRYLVKRTGEKVFLECVQDMDHENMFWYRQDPGLGLRLIYFSYDVKMKEKGDIPEGYSVSREKKERFSLILESASTNQTSMYLCASSYPPERVGYEQYFGPGTRLTVT.

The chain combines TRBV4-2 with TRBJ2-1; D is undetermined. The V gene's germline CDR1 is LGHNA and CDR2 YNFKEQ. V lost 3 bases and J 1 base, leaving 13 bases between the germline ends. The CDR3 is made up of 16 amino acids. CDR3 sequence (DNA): TGTGCCAGCAGCCAGCCGCCCTCTTCGTCCTACAATGAGCAGTTCTTC. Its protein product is CASSQPPSSSYNEQFF.

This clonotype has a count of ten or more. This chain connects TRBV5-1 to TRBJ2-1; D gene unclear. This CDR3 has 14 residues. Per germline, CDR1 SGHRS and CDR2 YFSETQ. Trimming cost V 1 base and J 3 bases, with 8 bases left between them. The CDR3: CASSLTTVYNEQFF. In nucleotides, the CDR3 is TGCGCCAGCAGCTTGACCACAGTCTACAATGAGCAGTTCTTC.

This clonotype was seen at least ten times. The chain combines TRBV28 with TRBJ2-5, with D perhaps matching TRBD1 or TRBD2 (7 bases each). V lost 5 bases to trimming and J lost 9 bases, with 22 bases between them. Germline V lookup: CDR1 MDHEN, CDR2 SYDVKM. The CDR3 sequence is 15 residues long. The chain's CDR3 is CASSDPGQARGAQYF. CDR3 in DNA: TGTGCCAGCAGTGACCCTGGACAGGCCCGGGGGGCCCAGTACTTC.

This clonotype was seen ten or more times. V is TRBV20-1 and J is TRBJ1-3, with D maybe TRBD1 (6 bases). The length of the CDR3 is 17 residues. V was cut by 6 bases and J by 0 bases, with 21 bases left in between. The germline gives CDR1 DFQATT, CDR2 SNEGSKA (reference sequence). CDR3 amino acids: CSATRRGRGFSGNTIYF. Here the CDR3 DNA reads TGCAGTGCCACCCGGAGGGGCAGGGGCTTCTCTGGAAACACCATATATTTT.

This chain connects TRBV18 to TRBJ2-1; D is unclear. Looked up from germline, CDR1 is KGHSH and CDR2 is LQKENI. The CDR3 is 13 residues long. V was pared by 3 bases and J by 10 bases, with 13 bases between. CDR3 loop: CASSPLPRIEQFF. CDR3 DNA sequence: TGTGCCAGCTCACCGTTGCCGCGGATCGAGCAGTTCTTC.